This T cell receptor (beta chain) stems from a study of human T cells and chemical hapten exposure. Single cDNA molecules in the library carried unique molecular identifiers attached during preparation. TCRdb reprocessed the RACE reads via MiXCR and lists one record per CDR3 protein. The repertoire holds just over 95,000 distinct CDR3 sequences, with roughly 27% as singletons. Described time point: patch test 3, about 24 weeks after DPC sensitization. Documented treatment: therapeutic diphenylcyclopropenone sensitization with weekly scalp DPC. RNA extraction used unfractionated whole blood as the source of total RNA. This TCR was recovered from a man in his forties with alopecia areata. Some clones in this sample may be carry-over from other donors' samples. Here the sequenced sample was whole blood, taken in connection with sensitization to the hapten diphenylcyclopropenone (DPC).

CDR3 sequence (DNA): TGTGCCAGCAGCAGACAGGGGCACTACGAGCAGTACTTC. This encodes CASSRQGHYEQYF. V usage is TRBV12-3 or TRBV12-4 and J usage is TRBJ2-7, with 8 bases matching TRBD1. Trimming cost V 6 bases and J 3 bases; bases outside gene matches: 4. The CDR3 spans 13 residues.